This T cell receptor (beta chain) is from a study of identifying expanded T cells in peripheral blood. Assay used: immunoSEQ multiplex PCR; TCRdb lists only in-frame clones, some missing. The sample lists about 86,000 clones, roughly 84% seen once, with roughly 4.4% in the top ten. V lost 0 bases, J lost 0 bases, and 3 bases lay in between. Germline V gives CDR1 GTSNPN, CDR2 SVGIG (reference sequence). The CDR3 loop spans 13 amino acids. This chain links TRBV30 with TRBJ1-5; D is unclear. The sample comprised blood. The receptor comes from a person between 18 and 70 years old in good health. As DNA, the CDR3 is TGTGCCTGGAGTGTTCTTAGCAATCAGCCCCAGCATTTT. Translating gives CAWSVLSNQPQHF.